These 26 T cell receptor beta chains were all obtained from the same sample, sequenced in a study of shared clonotypes between healthy human individuals. Some clones are missing from TCRdb's copy, which holds only in-frame ones; the method was immunoSEQ multiplex PCR. The repertoire holds about 2.1 million clones, with 85% to 95% as singletons. The naive CD8 subset, CD45RO-negative cells positively selected for CCR7, excluded terminally differentiated effector memory CD45RA+ cells. Material: naive CD8+ T cells from PBMCs. The receptor source for this set is a man aged 18-30 years in good health. Some clones in this sample may be carry-over from other donors' samples.

The J gene is TRBJ1-5, the V gene TRBV6-1; 8 bases map to TRBD1. The germline V gene encodes CDR1 MNHNS and CDR2 SASEGT. J lost 5 bases, V lost 6 bases, and 6 bases had no gene match. The length of the CDR3 is 14 residues. The CDR3 bases are TGTGCCAGCAGGACGACAGGGGAGGATCAGCCCCAGCATTTT. This gives the protein CASRTTGEDQPQHF.

The V call is TRBV14, the J call TRBJ2-7, with 9 bases identical to TRBD1. Germline trimming cut 3 bases from V and 7 bases from J; bases unmatched to any gene: 7. CDR1 and CDR2 from the germline V gene are SGHDN and FVKESK. There are 14 residues in the CDR3. CDR3 bases: TGTGCCAGCAGCCAGGGGACAGGGATAGTGGAGCAGTACTTC. Amino acids: CASSQGTGIVEQYF.

This rearrangement joins TRBV7-8 to TRBJ2-7; unclear D gene. With 4 bases removed from V and 4 bases from J, the gap between germline ends came to 11 bases. The CDR3 sequence is 13 residues long. Germline V gives CDR1 SGHVS, CDR2 FQNEAQ. The CDR3 bases are TGTGCCAGCAGCTCGGACCTAGGGTACGAGCAGTACTTC. Protein product: CASSSDLGYEQYF.

The chain combines TRBV5-6 with TRBJ2-1; D not resolved. Germline V gene data show CDR1 as SGHDT and CDR2 as YYEEEE. The CDR3 has 10 residues. The germline V and J ends were trimmed by 6 bases and 6 bases, with 4 bases remaining between them. CDR3 region: CASKGNEQFF. Here the CDR3 DNA reads TGTGCCAGCAAGGGCAATGAGCAGTTCTTC.

The sample holds a few counts of this clone. This CDR3 is also generated by other DNA sequences in the sample. J is TRBJ1-5 and V is TRBV27; a weak D match, TRBD1 (5 bases). This CDR3 is built from 14 residues. Trimming stripped 3 bases from V and 1 base from J, with 7 bases between. Per germline, CDR1 MNHEY and CDR2 SMNVEV (reference sequence). CDR3 region: CASSFRASNQPQHF. CDR3 nucleotide sequence: TGTGCCAGCAGTTTCAGGGCCAGCAATCAGCCCCAGCATTTT.

Remarks on this clone: Other DNA sequences in the same sample also yield this CDR3. The rearrangement joins TRBV7-3 to TRBJ2-1; D remains ambiguous. The CDR3 loop spans 15 amino acids. CDR1 and CDR2 (germline): SGHTA, FQGTGA. Trimming left V 2 bases short and J 0 bases short, with 8 bases between. The CDR3 DNA sequence: TGTGCCAGCAGCTTATTAGCAGGCTCCTACAATGAGCAGTTCTTC. Its protein product is CASSLLAGSYNEQFF.

The chain is built from TRBV9 and TRBJ2-7; 11 bases are shared with TRBD1. Germline values: CDR1 SGDLS, CDR2 YYNGEE. CDR3 size: 16 residues. J gave up 2 bases and V 4 bases, and 8 bases lay outside the gene matches. The CDR3 region has the DNA TGTGCCAGCAGCATCCGGGACAGGGGGGAAACCTACGAGCAGTACTTC. This encodes CASSIRDRGETYEQYF.

The gene calls are TRBV5-6 and TRBJ1-2; tentative D call: TRBD1 (5 bases). From germline, CDR1 is SGHDT and CDR2 YYEEEE. V lost 0 bases, J lost 6 bases, and 9 bases lay in between. The CDR3 loop spans 13 amino acids. The CDR3 DNA follows: TGTGCCAGCAGCTTGGGGGTAGGGGATGGCTACACCTTC. This translates into CASSLGVGDGYTF.

J is TRBJ2-7 and V is TRBV7-2; tentatively, D is TRBD2 (5 bases). The CDR3 has 13 amino acids. From germline, CDR1 is SGHTA and CDR2 FQGNSA. V dropped 1 base and J dropped 6 bases, with 10 bases sitting between them. The CDR3 DNA reads as TGTGCCAGCAGCTTAGAAGTCGGGGTCGAGCAGTACTTC. Translated: CASSLEVGVEQYF.

The J gene is TRBJ2-1, the V gene TRBV4-3; no reliable D call. This CDR3 region has 15 residues. V lost 0 bases, J lost 0 bases, and 6 bases lay in between. The V gene's germline CDR1 is LGHNA and CDR2 YSLEER. The CDR3 bases are TGCGCCAGCAGCCAAGATCCGCGCTCCTACAATGAGCAGTTCTTC. It specifies CASSQDPRSYNEQFF.

The rearrangement joins TRBV19 to TRBJ1-1; 7 nucleotides agree with TRBD1. Looked up from germline, CDR1 is LNHDA and CDR2 is SQIVND (reference sequence). V gave up 10 bases and J gave up 1 base; unmatched junction bases: 9. This CDR3 has 14 amino acids. CDR3 in amino acids: CATSWGTANTEAFF. DNA for the CDR3: TGTGCCACCTCATGGGGGACAGCGAACACTGAAGCTTTCTTT.

On this clone itself: One end of the junction is discordant with germline, which a read error may explain. The chain couples TRBV7-3 to TRBJ2-2; no clear D gene. The V gene's germline CDR1 is SGHTA and CDR2 FQGTGA. This CDR3 is built from 14 residues. The CDR3 coding sequence is TGTGGCAGCCGCTTTGGCGGTGACACCGGGGAGCTGTTTTTT. This sequence encodes CGSRFGGDTGELFF.

The chain employs TRBV30 and TRBJ2-1; D possibly corresponds to TRBD2 (6 bases). V was pared by 5 bases and J by 9 bases, with 17 bases between. Germline V CDR1 and CDR2: GTSNPN, SVGIG (reference sequence). The CDR3 sequence is 13 residues long. CDR3 coding DNA: TGTGCCTGGGGCAGGACCACTAGCCTTGAGCAGTTCTTC. The encoded protein is CAWGRTTSLEQFF.

This clone was seen only once. The chain couples TRBV4-3 to TRBJ1-4, with TRBD1 matching 10 bases. This CDR3 has 15 residues. The V gene's germline CDR1 is LGHNA and CDR2 YSLEER. The ends lost 4 bases at V and 8 bases at J; junction bases unmatched: 7. The CDR3: CASSPGTGAREKLFF. The CDR3 coding sequence is TGCGCCAGCAGCCCAGGGACAGGGGCTAGGGAAAAACTGTTTTTT.

This chain links TRBV5-1 with TRBJ1-1; 8 nucleotides align to TRBD1. Germline V CDR1 and CDR2: SGHRS, YFSETQ. J gave up 4 bases and V 0 bases, and 5 bases lay outside the gene matches. The CDR3 has 15 amino acids. CDR3 protein: CASSLVQGAVTEAFF. As DNA, the CDR3 is TGCGCCAGCAGCTTGGTCCAGGGGGCTGTCACTGAAGCTTTCTTT.

A few counts support this clone. The chain links TRBV27 to TRBJ2-6, with 9 bases aligning to TRBD1. The V and J ends lost 8 bases and 0 bases, in that order; junction bases with no gene match: 8. CDR1 is MNHEY and CDR2 is SMNVEV in the germline V gene (reference sequence). The CDR3 totals 17 residues. DNA of the CDR3: TGTGCCAGCGGTAAGACAGGGGGGAGCTCTGGGGCCAACGTCCTGACTTTC. It codes for CASGKTGGSSGANVLTF.

The rearrangement joins TRBV5-1 to TRBJ2-7, with D perhaps being TRBD1 or TRBD2 (5 bases each). The CDR3 covers 15 residues. V was shortened by 0 bases and J by 0 bases, with 10 bases between the two germline ends. The germline V gene has CDR1 SGHRS and CDR2 YFSETQ. CDR3 nucleotides: TGCGCCAGCAGCTTGGGAGGGGAGACCTCCTACGAGCAGTACTTC. Translation gives CASSLGGETSYEQYF.

J is TRBJ2-7 and V is TRBV28, with D tentatively TRBD1 or TRBD2 (7 bases each). Germline V gene sequence: CDR1 MDHEN, CDR2 SYDVKM. Trimming removed 4 bases at V and 6 bases at J, with 19 bases between. There are 15 residues in the CDR3. The CDR3 spells CASSSYQGGIAEQYF. The CDR3 DNA follows: TGTGCCAGCAGTTCCTACCAGGGGGGGATCGCCGAGCAGTACTTC.

The chain is built from TRBV7-9 and TRBJ1-1; no reliable D call. Germline V gene data show CDR1 as SEHNR and CDR2 as FQNEAQ (reference sequence). V dropped 7 bases and J dropped 1 base, with 16 bases sitting between them. This CDR3 is built from 15 residues. CDR3 sequence: CASNHPDPSNTEAFF. CDR3 DNA sequence: TGTGCCAGCAACCACCCTGACCCTTCGAACACTGAAGCTTTCTTT.

This sequence joins TRBV6-1 and TRBJ2-7, with D perhaps TRBD1 or TRBD2 (5 bases each). V lost 3 bases and J lost 0, with 12 bases in between. This CDR3 has 15 residues. Germline V gives CDR1 MNHNS, CDR2 SASEGT. CDR3 DNA: TGTGCCAGCAGTGAGGGACGGCTGAGCTCCTACGAGCAGTACTTC. Encoded protein: CASSEGRLSSYEQYF.

The chain is built from TRBV5-1 and TRBJ1-5; 7 bases fit TRBD1. The CDR3 has 19 residues. V lost 0 bases to trimming and J lost 0 bases; unmatched junction nucleotides: 12. The germline V gene has CDR1 SGHRS and CDR2 YFSETQ. The DNA for the CDR3 is TGCGCCAGCAGCTTGGCGACGAGGGACAGCCTCTATAGCAATCAGCCCCAGCATTTT. It encodes CASSLATRDSLYSNQPQHF.

The rearrangement joins TRBV28 to TRBJ2-7, with 10 positions matching TRBD1. This CDR3 is built from 15 residues. The junction had 9 bases not matched to a gene; V was cut back by 5 bases and J by 5 bases. Looked up from germline, CDR1 is MDHEN and CDR2 is SYDVKM. The CDR3 DNA sequence: TGTGCCAGCAGTAATACCGGGACAGGGGCCCACGAGCAGTACTTC. This encodes CASSNTGTGAHEQYF.

The chain joins TRBV7-9 to TRBJ2-2, with D possibly matching TRBD2 (5 bases). CDR3 length: 17 residues. Trimming stripped 0 bases from V and 2 bases from J, with 13 bases between. Germline CDR1 SEHNR, CDR2 FQNEAQ (reference sequence). For the CDR3, the DNA is TGTGCCAGCAGCTTAGCGCTCTCCGGGATAAACACCGGGGAGCTGTTTTTT. It encodes CASSLALSGINTGELFF.

The chain carries TRBV11-2 and TRBJ2-7; D possibly corresponds to TRBD1 (6 bases). V lost 4 bases and J lost 1, with 20 bases in between. Germline lookup yields CDR1 SGHAT and CDR2 FQNNGV. This CDR3 is built from 17 residues. Written as DNA, the CDR3 is TGTGCCAGCAGCTCAAGATCGGGACACTCTGCTTCCTACGAGCAGTACTTC. Encoded protein: CASSSRSGHSASYEQYF. The full variable domain, with the rest looked up from reference TRBV11-2 and TRBJ2-7, is EAGVAQSPRYKIIEKRQSVAFWCNPISGHATLYWYQQILGQGPKLLIQFQNNGVVDDSQLPKDRFSAERLKGVDSTLKIQPAKLEDSAVYLCASSSRSGHSASYEQYFGPGTRLTVT.

The chain couples TRBV28 to TRBJ1-1; no reliable D call. V dropped 10 bases and J dropped 5 bases, with 20 bases sitting between them. CDR3 size: 14 residues. Germline values: CDR1 MDHEN, CDR2 SYDVKM. CDR3 bases: TGTGCCATCTCGAGCATTAGGGTATGGACTGAAGCTTTCTTT. It translates to CAISSIRVWTEAFF.

J is TRBJ2-3 and V is TRBV30, with 10 bases aligning to TRBD2. Unmatched junction bases numbered 19, after V lost 0 bases and J lost 4 bases. The CDR3 is made up of 20 amino acids. The germline gives CDR1 GTSNPN, CDR2 SVGIG (reference sequence). Here the CDR3 DNA reads TGTGCCTGGAGTGTACCCCCCCCCGAGGCGTTAGCGGGAGGCCCAGATACGCAGTATTTT. This translates into CAWSVPPPEALAGGPDTQYF.